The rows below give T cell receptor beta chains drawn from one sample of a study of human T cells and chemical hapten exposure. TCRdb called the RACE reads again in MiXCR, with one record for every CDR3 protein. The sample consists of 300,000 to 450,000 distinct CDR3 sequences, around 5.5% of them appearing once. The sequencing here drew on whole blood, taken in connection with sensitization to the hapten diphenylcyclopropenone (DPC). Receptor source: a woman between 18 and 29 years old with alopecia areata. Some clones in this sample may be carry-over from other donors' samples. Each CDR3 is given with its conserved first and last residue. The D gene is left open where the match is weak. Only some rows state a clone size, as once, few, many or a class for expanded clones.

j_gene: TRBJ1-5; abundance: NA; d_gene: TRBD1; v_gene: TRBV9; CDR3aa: CASSATGADQPQHF; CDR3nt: TGTGCCAGCAGCGCGACAGGGGCAGATCAGCCCCAGCATTTT
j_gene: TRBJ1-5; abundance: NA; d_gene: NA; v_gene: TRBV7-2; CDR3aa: CASSFWGQFGGQPQHF; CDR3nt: TGTGCCAGCAGCTTTTGGGGGCAGTTCGGCGGTCAGCCCCAGCATTTT
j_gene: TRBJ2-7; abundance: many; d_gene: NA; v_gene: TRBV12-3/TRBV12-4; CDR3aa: CASSLYDEQYF; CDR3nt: TGTGCCAGCAGTTTATATGACGAGCAGTACTTC
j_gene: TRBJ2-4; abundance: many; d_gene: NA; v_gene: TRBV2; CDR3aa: CASQGEAIQYF; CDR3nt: TGTGCCAGCCAAGGGGAGGCGATTCAGTACTTC
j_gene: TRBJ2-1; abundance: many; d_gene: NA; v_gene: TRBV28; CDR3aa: CASSLRGSLDNEQFF; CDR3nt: TGTGCCAGCAGTCTCCGGGGGTCGCTAGACAATGAGCAGTTCTTC
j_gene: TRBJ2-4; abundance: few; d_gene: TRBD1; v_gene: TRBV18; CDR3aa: CASSPRQGAKNIQYF; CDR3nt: TGTGCCAGCTCACCAAGACAGGGGGCCAAAAACATTCAGTACTTC
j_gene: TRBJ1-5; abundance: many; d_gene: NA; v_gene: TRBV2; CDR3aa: CASSAEQGLTTNQPQHF; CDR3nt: TGTGCCAGCAGTGCAGAACAAGGCCTTACTACCAATCAGCCCCAGCATTTT
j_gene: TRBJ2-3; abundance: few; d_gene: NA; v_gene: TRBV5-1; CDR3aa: CASSFFGAYTDTQYF; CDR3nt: TGCGCCAGCAGCTTTTTCGGAGCGTACACAGATACGCAGTATTTT
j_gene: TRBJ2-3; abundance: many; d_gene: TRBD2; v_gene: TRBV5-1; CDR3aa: CASSSGGPTDTQYF; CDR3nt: TGCGCCAGCTCTAGCGGGGGGCCCACAGATACGCAGTATTTT
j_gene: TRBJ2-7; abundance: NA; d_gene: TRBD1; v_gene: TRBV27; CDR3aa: CASSLAGQVYEQYF; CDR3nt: TGTGCCAGCAGTTTAGCCGGACAGGTCTACGAGCAGTACTTC
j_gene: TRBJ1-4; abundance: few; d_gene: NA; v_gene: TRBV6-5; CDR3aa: CASSYSTDPDGDNEKLFF; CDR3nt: TGTGCCAGCAGTTACTCGACCGACCCGGACGGAGATAATGAAAAACTGTTTTTT
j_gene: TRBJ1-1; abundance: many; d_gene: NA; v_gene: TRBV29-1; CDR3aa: CSAQDTEAFF; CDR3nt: TGCAGCGCCCAGGACACTGAAGCTTTCTTT
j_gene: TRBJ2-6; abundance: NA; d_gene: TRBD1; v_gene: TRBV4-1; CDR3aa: CASSQWDRGPGANVLTF; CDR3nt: TGCGCCAGCAGCCAATGGGACAGGGGACCTGGGGCCAACGTCCTGACTTTC
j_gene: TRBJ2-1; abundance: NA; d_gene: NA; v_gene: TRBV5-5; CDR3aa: CASSLRDSISYNEQFF; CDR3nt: TGTGCCAGCAGCCTGCGCGACTCAATTTCCTACAATGAGCAGTTCTTC
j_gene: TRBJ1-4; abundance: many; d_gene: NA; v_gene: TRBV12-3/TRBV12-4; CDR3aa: CASSLAGAGEKLFF; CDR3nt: TGTGCCAGCAGTTTAGCAGGGGCGGGGGAAAAACTGTTTTTT
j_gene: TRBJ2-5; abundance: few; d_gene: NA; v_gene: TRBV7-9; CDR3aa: CASSRALETQYF; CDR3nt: TGTGCCAGCAGCCGGGCCCTGGAGACCCAGTACTTC
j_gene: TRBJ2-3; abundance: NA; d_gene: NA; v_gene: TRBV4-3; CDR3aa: CASSQGSSKEGGYTQYF; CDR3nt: TGCGCCAGCAGCCAAGGCAGTTCTAAGGAGGGAGGTTATACGCAGTATTTT
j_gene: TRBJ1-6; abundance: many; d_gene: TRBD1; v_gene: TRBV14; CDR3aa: CASSQVAGGAYNSPLHF; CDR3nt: TGTGCCAGCAGCCAAGTGGCAGGGGGCGCCTATAATTCACCCCTCCACTTT
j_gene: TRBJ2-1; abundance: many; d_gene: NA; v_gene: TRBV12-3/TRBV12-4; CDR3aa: CASRQGQSGGEQFF; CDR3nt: TGTGCCAGCAGGCAGGGACAGTCCGGGGGTGAGCAGTTCTTC
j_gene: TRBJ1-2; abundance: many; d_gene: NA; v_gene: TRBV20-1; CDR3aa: CSATSLGRRFYGYTF; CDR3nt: TGCAGTGCTACTTCTTTGGGACGGAGATTTTATGGCTACACCTTC
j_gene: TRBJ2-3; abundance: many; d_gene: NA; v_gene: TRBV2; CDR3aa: CASSAGLGPDTQYF; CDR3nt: TGTGCCAGCTCGGCGGGACTGGGTCCAGATACGCAGTATTTT
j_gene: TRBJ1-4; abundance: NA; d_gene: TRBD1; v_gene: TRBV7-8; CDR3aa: CASSLEGGRANEKLFF; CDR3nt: TGTGCCAGCAGCTTAGAAGGGGGCCGAGCTAATGAAAAACTGTTTTTT
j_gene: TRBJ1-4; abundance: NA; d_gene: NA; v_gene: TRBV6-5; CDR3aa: CASSFQGSGPLWELFF; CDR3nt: TGTGCCAGCAGTTTTCAGGGGAGTGGCCCCCTTTGGGAACTGTTTTTT
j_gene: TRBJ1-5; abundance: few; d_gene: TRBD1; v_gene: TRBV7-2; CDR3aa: CASSSRDRGQPQHF; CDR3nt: TGTGCCAGCAGCTCCCGGGACAGGGGTCAGCCCCAGCATTTT
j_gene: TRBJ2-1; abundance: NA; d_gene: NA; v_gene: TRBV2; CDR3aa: CASSEEEEQFF; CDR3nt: TGTGCCAGCAGTGAGGAAGAAGAGCAGTTCTTC
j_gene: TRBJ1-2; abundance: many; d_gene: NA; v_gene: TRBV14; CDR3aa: CASSHLDRANYGYTF; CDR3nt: TGTGCCAGCAGCCACTTGGATCGAGCTAACTATGGCTACACCTTC
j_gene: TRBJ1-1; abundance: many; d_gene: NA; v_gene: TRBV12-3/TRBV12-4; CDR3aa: CASRYLDGLPTEAFF; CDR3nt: TGTGCCAGCAGATACCTGGACGGACTGCCCACCGAAGCTTTCTTT
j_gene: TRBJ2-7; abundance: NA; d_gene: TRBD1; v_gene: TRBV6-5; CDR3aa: CASSEFRQGSEEQYF; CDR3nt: TGTGCCAGCTCGGAATTTCGACAGGGGAGCGAAGAGCAGTACTTC
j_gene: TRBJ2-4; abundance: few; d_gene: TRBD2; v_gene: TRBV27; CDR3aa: CASSPTLAGLAKNIQYF; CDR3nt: TGTGCCAGCAGTCCAACCTTAGCGGGACTAGCCAAAAACATTCAGTACTTC
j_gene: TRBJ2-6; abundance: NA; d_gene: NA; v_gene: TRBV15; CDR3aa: CATSLEGASGANVLTF; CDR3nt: TGTGCCACCAGCCTGGAAGGGGCCTCTGGGGCCAACGTCCTGACTTTC
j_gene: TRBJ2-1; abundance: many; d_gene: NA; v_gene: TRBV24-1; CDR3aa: CATSDFRGISYNEQFF; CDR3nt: TGTGCCACCAGTGATTTTCGGGGAATTTCCTACAATGAGCAGTTCTTC
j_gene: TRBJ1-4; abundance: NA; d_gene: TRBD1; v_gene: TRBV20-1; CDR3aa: CSARDRQGGEKLFF; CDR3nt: TGCAGTGCTAGAGATCGACAGGGCGGGGAAAAACTGTTTTTT
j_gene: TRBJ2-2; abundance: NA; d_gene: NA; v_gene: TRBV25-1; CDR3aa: CASSAWDAGGELFF; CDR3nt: TGTGCCAGCAGTGCCTGGGATGCGGGCGGGGAGCTGTTTTTT
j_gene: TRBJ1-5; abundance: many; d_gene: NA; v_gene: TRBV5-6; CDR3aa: CASSSGTGGGNQPQHF; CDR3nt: TGTGCCAGCAGCTCGGGGACCGGAGGAGGCAATCAGCCCCAGCATTTT
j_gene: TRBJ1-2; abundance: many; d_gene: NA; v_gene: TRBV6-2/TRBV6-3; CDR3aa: CASRPRQNYGYTF; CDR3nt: TGTGCCAGCAGGCCGCGACAGAACTATGGCTACACCTTC
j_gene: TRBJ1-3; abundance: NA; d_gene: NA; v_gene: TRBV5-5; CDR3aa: CASSSAGGLGNTIYF; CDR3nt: TGTGCCAGCAGCTCAGCCGGGGGCTTAGGAAACACCATATATTTT
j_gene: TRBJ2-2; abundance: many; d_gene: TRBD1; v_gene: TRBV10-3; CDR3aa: CAINTGQGNTGELFF; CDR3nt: TGTGCCATCAATACGGGACAGGGGAACACCGGGGAGCTGTTTTTT